This is a list of T cell receptor beta chains from one sample in a study of T cells in tumors after PD-1 blockade. Assay: immunoSEQ multiplex PCR; the TCRdb copy retains only in-frame clones and omits some. The repertoire holds around 46,000 clones, with 79% as singletons. The sample in question was PBMCs, obtained before anti-PD-1 treatment. Receptors originate from a human donor with basal cell carcinoma. CDR3s include the opening cysteine and the closing phenylalanine or tryptophan. D genes are given only for firm matches. Clone size is stated in some rows and not others, as once, few, many or a class when expanded.

CDR3 DNA	CDR3 protein	V gene	J gene	D gene	clone size
TGTGCCAGCAGTGCAACTAGCGGGAGAGGAGGCGAGCAGTGCTTC	CASSATSGRGGEQCF	TRBV2	TRBJ2-7	TRBD2	once
TGTGCCAGCTGGGCGATGGGAGCCGAAAAACTGTTTTTT	CASWAMGAEKLFF	TRBV28	TRBJ1-4	NA	NA
TGTGCCAGCAGCCAAGATGATAGGGGAACCTATGGCTACACCTTC	CASSQDDRGTYGYTF	TRBV3-1/TRBV3-2	TRBJ1-2	NA	NA
TGCGCCAGCAGTGATCAGGGAACAGCGACAGATACGCAGTATTTT	CASSDQGTATDTQYF	TRBV10-2	TRBJ2-3	NA	NA
TGTGCCAGCAGTGAAGTGGAGAACACTGAAGCTTTCTTT	CASSEVENTEAFF	TRBV2	TRBJ1-1	NA	NA
TGCGCCAGCAGCTTGAACGGCGGAGCGAACACCGGGGAGCTGTTTTTT	CASSLNGGANTGELFF	TRBV5-1	TRBJ2-2	NA	NA
TGCGCCAGCAGCCAAGGGAGGAAGCCTGACACTGAAGCTTTCTTT	CASSQGRKPDTEAFF	TRBV4-1	TRBJ1-1	NA	NA
TGTGCCAGCAGTTCTGCGTACGGGAACACTGAAGCTTTCTTT	CASSSAYGNTEAFF	TRBV6-5	TRBJ1-1	NA	NA
TGTGCCAGCAGTTACATCGGACAGCCCCAGCATTTT	CASSYIGQPQHF	TRBV6-5	TRBJ1-5	NA	NA
TGTGCTAGTGGCCCTCCCGGGACAAGAGGCACAGATACGCAGTATTTT	CASGPPGTRGTDTQYF	TRBV12-5	TRBJ2-3	NA	NA
TGTGCCAGTAGGTTAGGGACAGGGGTTTCACCCCTCCACTTT	CASRLGTGVSPLHF	TRBV19	TRBJ1-6	TRBD1	NA
TGTGCCAGCAGCTTAACTTTGACCGGGGAGCTGTTTTTT	CASSLTLTGELFF	TRBV7-3	TRBJ2-2	NA	NA
TGTGCCAGCACCCGACGAGGGGGCAGTCAGCCCCAGCATTTT	CASTRRGGSQPQHF	TRBV28	TRBJ1-5	TRBD1	few
TGTGCCACCAGCAAGACTAACACTGAAGCTTTCTTT	CATSKTNTEAFF	TRBV15	TRBJ1-1	NA	NA
TGTGCCAGTAGTATATCAAGGGGCCACGAGCAGTACTTC	CASSISRGHEQYF	TRBV19	TRBJ2-7	NA	NA
TGTGCCAGCAGTGAAGCCCCTCCCCGACAGTATAATTCACCCCTCCACTTT	CASSEAPPRQYNSPLHF	TRBV2	TRBJ1-6	NA	few
TGTGCCAGCGGGTTCCGTGATAGCAATCAGCCCCAGCATTTT	CASGFRDSNQPQHF	TRBV25-1	TRBJ1-5	NA	few
TGTGCCAGCAGCCTGTCGGGGACTAGACAAGATACGCAGTATTTT	CASSLSGTRQDTQYF	TRBV7-3	TRBJ2-3	TRBD2	NA
TGTGCCAGCAGCCCGACGCCCCGAAGTGAGCAGTTCTTC	CASSPTPRSEQFF	TRBV21-1	TRBJ2-1	NA	once
TGTGCCAGCAGTTTACTGGGAGCGCAGTATTTT	CASSLLGAQYF	TRBV27	TRBJ2-3	NA	once
TGTGCCAGCAGCCAAGACGCGCTCAGCAGAGGCCGCTCCTACGAGCAGTACTTC	CASSQDALSRGRSYEQYF	TRBV14	TRBJ2-7	NA	NA
TGTGCCAGCAGCTTGTCGGGGCCGAACACTGAAGCTTTCTTT	CASSLSGPNTEAFF	TRBV5-5	TRBJ1-1	NA	NA
TGTGCCAGCAGTCCCAGGGTGGGTTCACCCCTCCACTTT	CASSPRVGSPLHF	TRBV28	TRBJ1-6	NA	NA
TGTGCCAGCAGCAAAGGGGGGGCGTATAGCAATCAGCCCCAGCATTTT	CASSKGGAYSNQPQHF	TRBV21-1	TRBJ1-5	NA	NA
TGCGCCAGCAGCACTAGCGGGGGCTACGAGCAGTACTTC	CASSTSGGYEQYF	TRBV10-1	TRBJ2-7	TRBD2	NA
TGTGCCAGCGGCCCCGCAGGGAGCTCCTATAATTCACCCCTCCACTTT	CASGPAGSSYNSPLHF	TRBV28	TRBJ1-6	NA	once
TGTGCCAGCAGCGGGACAGGGCACTCTAGTACTGAAGCTTTCTTT	CASSGTGHSSTEAFF	TRBV9	TRBJ1-1	TRBD1	NA
TGTATCGGGAACAGGAACTATGGCTACACCTTC	CIGNRNYGYTF	TRBV2	TRBJ1-2	NA	NA
TGTGCCAGCAGCCAAGGACCCGGCGGGGGCACTGAAGCTTTCTTT	CASSQGPGGGTEAFF	TRBV3-1/TRBV3-2	TRBJ1-1	NA	NA